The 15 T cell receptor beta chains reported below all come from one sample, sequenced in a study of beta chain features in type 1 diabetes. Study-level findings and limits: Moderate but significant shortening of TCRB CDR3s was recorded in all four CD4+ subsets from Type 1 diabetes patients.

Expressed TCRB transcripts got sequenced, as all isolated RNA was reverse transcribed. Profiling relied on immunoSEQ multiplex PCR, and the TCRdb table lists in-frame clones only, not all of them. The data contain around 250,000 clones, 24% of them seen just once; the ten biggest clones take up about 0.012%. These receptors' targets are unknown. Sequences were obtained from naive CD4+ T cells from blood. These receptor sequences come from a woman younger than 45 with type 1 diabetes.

In DNA, the CDR3 is TGTGCCAGCAGTGATCCGAGCGACGGATACAACATTCAGTACTTC. Translating gives CASSDPSDGYNIQYF. The chain joins TRBV25-1 to TRBJ2-4; the D is unclear. Germline CDR1 reads MGHDK; CDR2 reads SYGVNS. The CDR3 covers 15 residues. V lost 3 bases and J lost 7, with 16 bases in between.

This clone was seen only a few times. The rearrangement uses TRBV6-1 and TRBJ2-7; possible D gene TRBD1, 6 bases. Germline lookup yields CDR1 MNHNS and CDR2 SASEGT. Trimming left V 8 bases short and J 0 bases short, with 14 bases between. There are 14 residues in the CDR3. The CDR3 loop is CASSRQDDSYEQYF. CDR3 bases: TGTGCCAGCTCCCGACAGGATGACTCCTACGAGCAGTACTTC.

The CDR3 loop reads CASSYSLAGVGVLTF. CDR3 sequence (DNA): TGTGCCAGCAGTTACTCACTAGCGGGAGTTGGCGTCCTGACTTTC. The rearrangement uses TRBV6-5 and TRBJ2-6; TRBD2 matches 11 bases. The germline V gene has CDR1 MNHEY and CDR2 SVGAGI. This CDR3 has 15 residues. With V trimmed by 0 bases and J by 12 bases, 4 bases remained unmatched.

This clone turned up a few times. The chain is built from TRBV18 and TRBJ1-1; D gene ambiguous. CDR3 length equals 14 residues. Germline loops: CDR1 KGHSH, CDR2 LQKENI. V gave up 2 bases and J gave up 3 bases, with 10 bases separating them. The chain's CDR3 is CASSPTDLDTEAFF. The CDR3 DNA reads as TGTGCCAGCTCACCAACAGACCTGGACACTGAAGCTTTCTTT.

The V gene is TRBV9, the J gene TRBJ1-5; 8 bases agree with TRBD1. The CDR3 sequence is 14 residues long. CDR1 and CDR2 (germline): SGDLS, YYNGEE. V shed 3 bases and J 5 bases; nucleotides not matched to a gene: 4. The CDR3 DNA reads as TGTGCCAGCAGCGCCGCGACAGGGGATCAGCCCCAGCATTTT. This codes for CASSAATGDQPQHF.

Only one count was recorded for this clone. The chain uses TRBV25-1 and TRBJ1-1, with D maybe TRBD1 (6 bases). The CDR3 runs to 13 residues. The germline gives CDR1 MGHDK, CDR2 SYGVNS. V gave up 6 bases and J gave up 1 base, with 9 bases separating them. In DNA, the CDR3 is TGTGCCAGCAGGACAGGCACGAACACTGAAGCTTTCTTT. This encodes CASRTGTNTEAFF.

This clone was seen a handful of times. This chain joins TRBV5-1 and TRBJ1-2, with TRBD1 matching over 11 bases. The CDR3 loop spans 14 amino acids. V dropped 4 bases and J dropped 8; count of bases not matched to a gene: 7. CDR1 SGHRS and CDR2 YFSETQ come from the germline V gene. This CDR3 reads CASSPGQGAEGYTF. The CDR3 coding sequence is TGCGCCAGCAGCCCAGGACAGGGGGCTGAGGGCTACACCTTC.

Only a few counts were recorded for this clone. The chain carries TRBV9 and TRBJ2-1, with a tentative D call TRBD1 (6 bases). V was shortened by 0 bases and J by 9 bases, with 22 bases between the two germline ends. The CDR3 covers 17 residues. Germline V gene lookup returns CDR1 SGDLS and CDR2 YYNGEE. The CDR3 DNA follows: TGTGCCAGCAGCGTAGCTGTAACAGGGCGATTTTCGGCTGAGCAGTTCTTC. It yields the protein CASSVAVTGRFSAEQFF.

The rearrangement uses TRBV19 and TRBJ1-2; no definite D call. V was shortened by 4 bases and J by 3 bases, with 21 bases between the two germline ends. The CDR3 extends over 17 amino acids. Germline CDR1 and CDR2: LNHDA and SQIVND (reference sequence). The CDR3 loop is CASSRAGGRGRDYGYTF. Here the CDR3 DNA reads TGTGCCAGTAGTAGAGCGGGAGGGCGCGGGCGTGACTATGGCTACACCTTC.

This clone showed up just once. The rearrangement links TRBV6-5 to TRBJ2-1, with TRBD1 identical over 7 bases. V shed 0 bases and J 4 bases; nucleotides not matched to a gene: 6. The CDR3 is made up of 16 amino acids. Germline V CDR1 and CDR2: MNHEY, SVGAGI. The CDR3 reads CASSYSKGQLYNEQFF. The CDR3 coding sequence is TGTGCCAGCAGTTACTCGAAGGGACAGCTTTACAATGAGCAGTTCTTC.

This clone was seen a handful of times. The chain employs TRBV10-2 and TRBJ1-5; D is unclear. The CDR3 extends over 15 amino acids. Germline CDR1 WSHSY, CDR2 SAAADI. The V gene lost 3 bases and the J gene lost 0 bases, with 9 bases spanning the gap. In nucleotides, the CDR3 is TGCGCCAGCAGTGAAGACTTGTTTAGCAATCAGCCCCAGCATTTT. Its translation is CASSEDLFSNQPQHF.

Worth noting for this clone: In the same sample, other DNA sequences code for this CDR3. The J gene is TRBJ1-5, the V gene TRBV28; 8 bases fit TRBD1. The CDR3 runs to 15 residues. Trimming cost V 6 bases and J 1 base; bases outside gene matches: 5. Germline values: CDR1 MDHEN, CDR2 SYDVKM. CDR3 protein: CASRPDRESNQPQHF. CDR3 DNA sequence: TGTGCCAGCAGACCGGACAGGGAAAGCAATCAGCCCCAGCATTTT.

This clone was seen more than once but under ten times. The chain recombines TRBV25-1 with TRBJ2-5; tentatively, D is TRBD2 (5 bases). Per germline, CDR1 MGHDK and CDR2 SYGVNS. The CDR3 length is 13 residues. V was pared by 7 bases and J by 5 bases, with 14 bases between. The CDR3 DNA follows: TGTGCCAGCACGGGAATTGATGGGGAGACCCAGTACTTC. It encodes CASTGIDGETQYF. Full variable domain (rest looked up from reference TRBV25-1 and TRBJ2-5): EADIYQTPRYLVIGTGKKITLECSQTMGHDKMYWYQQDPGMELHLIHYSYGVNSTEKGDLSSESTVSRIRTEHFPLTLESARPSHTSQYLCASTGIDGETQYFGPGTRLLVL.

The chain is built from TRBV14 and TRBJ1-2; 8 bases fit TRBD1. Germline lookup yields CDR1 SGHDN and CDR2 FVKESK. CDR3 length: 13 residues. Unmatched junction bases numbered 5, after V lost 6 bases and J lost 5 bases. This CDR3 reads CASSPTGGYGYTF. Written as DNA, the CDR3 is TGTGCCAGCAGTCCAACAGGGGGATATGGCTACACCTTC.

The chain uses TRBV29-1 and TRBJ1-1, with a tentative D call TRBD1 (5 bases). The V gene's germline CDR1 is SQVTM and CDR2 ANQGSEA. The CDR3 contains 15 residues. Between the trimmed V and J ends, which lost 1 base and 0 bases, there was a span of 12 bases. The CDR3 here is CSVEGGGGLNTEAFF. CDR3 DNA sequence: TGCAGCGTTGAAGGCGGGGGAGGGTTGAACACTGAAGCTTTCTTT.